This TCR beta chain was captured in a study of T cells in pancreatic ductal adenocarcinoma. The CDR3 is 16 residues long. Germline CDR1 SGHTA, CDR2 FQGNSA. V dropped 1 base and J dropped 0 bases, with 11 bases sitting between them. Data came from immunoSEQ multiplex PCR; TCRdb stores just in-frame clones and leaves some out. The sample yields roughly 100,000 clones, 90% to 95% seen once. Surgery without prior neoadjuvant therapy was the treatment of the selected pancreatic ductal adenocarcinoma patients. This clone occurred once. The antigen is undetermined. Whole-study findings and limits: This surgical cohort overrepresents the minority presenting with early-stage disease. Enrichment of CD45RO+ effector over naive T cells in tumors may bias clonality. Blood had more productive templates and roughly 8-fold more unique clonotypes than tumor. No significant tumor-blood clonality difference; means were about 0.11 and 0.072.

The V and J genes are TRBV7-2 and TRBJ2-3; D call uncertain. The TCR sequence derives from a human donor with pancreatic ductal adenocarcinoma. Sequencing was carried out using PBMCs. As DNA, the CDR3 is TGTGCCAGCAGCTTAGTTGCGGTCCCTAGCACAGATACGCAGTATTTT. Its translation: CASSLVAVPSTDTQYF.